A single sample is the source of the 13 T cell receptor beta chains below, sequenced in a study of molecular identifiers for immune sequencing clone quantification. Each CDR3 protein gets one entry after TCRdb re-called the PCR reads with MiXCR. The table includes 70,000 to 95,000 distinct CDR3 sequences, around 17% detected once. Sequencing was performed on naive CD8+ T cells from blood, with Jurkat cell RNA spiked in. Sample subset: FACS-sorted CD8+CD4-CCR7+CD45RA+ naive T cells. The receptors were gathered from a human donor in good health. Some libraries in this study had Jurkat cell RNA spiked in.

This clonotype showed up many times. This chain connects TRBV11-2 to TRBJ2-2, with 10 bases that match TRBD2. The CDR3 sequence is 16 residues long. After removal of 5 bases from V and 5 bases from J, the junction contained 8 bases not matched to a gene. The V gene's germline CDR1 is SGHAT and CDR2 FQNNGV. As DNA, the CDR3 is TGTGCCAGCAGCCGACAGCGGGAGGGCCGAACCGGGGAGCTGTTTTTT. It translates to CASSRQREGRTGELFF.

V and J are TRBV11-2 and TRBJ2-1; possibly TRBD1 for D (5 bases). The CDR3 extends over 12 amino acids. Germline V gives CDR1 SGHAT, CDR2 FQNNGV. The CDR3 spells CVSSSDRNEQFF. The CDR3 nucleotides are TGTGTAAGCAGCTCCGACAGAAATGAGCAGTTCTTC.

Turning to this clonotype: Just one base apart from a much larger clone, this may be a read error. The CDR3 DNA is TGCAGTGCTAGAGTGGCTAGCGATTCCTCAGATACGCAGTATTTT. Translation gives CSARVASDSSDTQYF. The rearrangement links TRBV20-1 to TRBJ2-3; a possible D gene is TRBD2 (6 bases). The CDR3 sequence is 15 residues long. Germline V gene data show CDR1 as DFQATT and CDR2 as SNEGSKA (reference sequence). Trimming pared 1 base from V and 4 bases from J, leaving 15 bases between.

This clonotype has ten or more counts. This rearrangement joins TRBV7-2 to TRBJ1-1; tentatively, D is TRBD1 (6 bases). Trimming took off 1 base at V and 0 bases at J, with 12 bases between the two ends. The germline V gene has CDR1 SGHTA and CDR2 FQGNSA. The CDR3 loop spans 16 amino acids. CDR3 nucleotides: TGTGCCAGCAGCTTAGGGGTAGGGGGACTGAACACTGAAGCTTTCTTT. This codes for CASSLGVGGLNTEAFF.

This clonotype was detected many times. CDR3 sequence reads: CASSLYGQGANEKLFF. Here the CDR3 DNA reads TGTGCCAGCAGCCTATACGGACAGGGGGCTAATGAAAAACTGTTTTTT. The chain combines TRBV7-3 with TRBJ1-4, with TRBD1 matching over 10 bases. This CDR3 comprises 16 residues. Losses at the gene ends were 5 bases for V and 3 bases for J; bases not matched to a gene: 6. Germline CDR1 SGHTA, CDR2 FQGTGA.

This clonotype has ten or more counts. The chain has TRBV6-2 or TRBV6-3 and TRBJ1-5, with D possibly matching TRBD1 (5 bases). The CDR3 has 14 residues. Germline V gene data show CDR1 as MNHEY and CDR2 as SVGEGT. The V gene lost 6 bases and the J gene lost 4 bases, with 13 bases spanning the gap. CDR3 amino acids: CASSGGGANQPQHF. CDR3 DNA: TGTGCCAGCAGCGGAGGAGGGGCTAATCAGCCCCAGCATTTT.

This clonotype was seen ten or more times. This CDR3 reads CASSVDGVQPQHF. As DNA, the CDR3 is TGTGCCAGCAGCGTAGATGGGGTCCAGCCCCAGCATTTT. The chain carries TRBV9 and TRBJ1-5; no clear D. CDR3 length: 13 amino acids. CDR1 is SGDLS, CDR2 YYNGEE, per germline. Trimming removed 0 bases at V and 7 bases at J, with 8 bases between.

This clonotype was recorded at least ten times. The chain carries TRBV27 and TRBJ2-1; TRBD2 aligns across 11 bases. V was clipped by 4 bases and J by 2 bases; unmatched bases: 13. The CDR3 runs 19 residues. Germline assignment: CDR1 MNHEY and CDR2 SMNVEV (reference sequence). CDR3 nucleotides: TGTGCCAGCAGTTCGAGTCTAGCGGGAGGTGAGGTGGCCTACAATGAGCAGTTCTTC. Translating gives CASSSSLAGGEVAYNEQFF.

This clonotype was found many times. V usage is TRBV29-1 and J usage is TRBJ1-2; TRBD1 matches 8 bases. V shed 0 bases, J shed 6 bases, and the junction held 6 bases outside the gene matches. The CDR3 contains 14 residues. CDR1 is SQVTM and CDR2 is ANQGSEA in the germline V gene. CDR3 loop: CSVEEVQGADGYTF. The CDR3 region has the DNA TGCAGCGTTGAAGAGGTTCAGGGGGCGGATGGCTACACCTTC. The full variable domain, in which reference TRBV29-1 and TRBJ1-2 provide the parts outside the CDR3, is SAVISQKPSRDICQRGTSLTIQCQVDSQVTMMFWYRQQPGQSLTLIATANQGSEATYESGFVIDKFPISRPNLTFSTLTVSNMSPEDSSIYLCSVEEVQGADGYTFGSGTRLTVV.

Turning to this clonotype: Given a much more abundant clone one base away, this may be a read error. This is likely a read error, given that the CDR3 carries no conserved phenylalanine or tryptophan at its end. The J gene is TRBJ1-2, the V gene TRBV29-1; TRBD1 agrees at 10 bases. This CDR3 is 13 amino acids long. V lost 6 bases, J lost 4 bases, and 5 bases stayed unmatched. Germline CDR1 SQVTM, CDR2 ANQGSEA. The CDR3 loop is CSVERTGGYGYTS. The CDR3 region has the DNA TGCAGCGTAGAAAGGACAGGGGGCTATGGCTACACCTCC.

The sample holds many counts of this clonotype. This rearrangement joins TRBV13 to TRBJ1-1; 8 nucleotides match TRBD1. The germline CDR1 and CDR2 sequences are PRHDT and FYEKMQ (reference sequence). V dropped 4 bases and J dropped 5; count of bases not matched to a gene: 6. The CDR3 covers 14 residues. This chain's CDR3 is CASSSTGGGTEAFF. For the CDR3, the DNA is TGTGCCAGCAGCTCCACAGGGGGGGGGACTGAAGCTTTCTTT. Complete variable domain (other parts from reference TRBV13 and TRBJ1-1): AAGVIQSPRHLIKEKRETATLKCYPIPRHDTVYWYQQGPGQDPQFLISFYEKMQSDKGSIPDRFSAQQFSDYHSELNMSSLELGDSALYFCASSSTGGGTEAFFGQGTRLTVV.

A few counts support this clonotype. The chain combines TRBV6-2 or TRBV6-3 with TRBJ2-5, with unresolved D. Germline CDR1 and CDR2: MNHEY and SVGEGT. V lost 1 base and J 0 bases, leaving 15 bases between the germline ends. This CDR3 has 17 residues. DNA of the CDR3: TGTGCCAGCAGTTACTGGTCCCTACGGCACTACCAAGAGACCCAGTACTTC. It codes for CASSYWSLRHYQETQYF.

This clonotype was observed at least ten times. The chain couples TRBV4-1 to TRBJ1-1, with D possibly TRBD1 on 5 matching bases. This CDR3 spans 18 amino acids. Deletions cut 3 bases from V and 3 bases from J, with 23 bases between. Germline assignment: CDR1 MGHRA and CDR2 YSYEKL. DNA for the CDR3: TGCGCCAGCAGCCATCCCCCCCCCCAGGGATTGGTATACACTGAAGCTTTCTTT. This sequence encodes CASSHPPPQGLVYTEAFF.